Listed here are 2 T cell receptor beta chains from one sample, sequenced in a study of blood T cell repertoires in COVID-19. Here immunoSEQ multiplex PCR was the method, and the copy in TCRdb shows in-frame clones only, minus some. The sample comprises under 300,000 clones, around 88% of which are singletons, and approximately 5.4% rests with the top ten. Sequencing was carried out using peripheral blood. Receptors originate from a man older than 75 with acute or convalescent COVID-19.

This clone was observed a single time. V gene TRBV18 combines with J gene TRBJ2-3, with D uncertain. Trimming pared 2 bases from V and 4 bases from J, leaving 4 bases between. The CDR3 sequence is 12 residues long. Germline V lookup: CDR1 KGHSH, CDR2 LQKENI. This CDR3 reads CASSPSSDTQYF. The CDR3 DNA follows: TGTGCCAGCTCACCATCATCAGATACGCAGTATTTT.

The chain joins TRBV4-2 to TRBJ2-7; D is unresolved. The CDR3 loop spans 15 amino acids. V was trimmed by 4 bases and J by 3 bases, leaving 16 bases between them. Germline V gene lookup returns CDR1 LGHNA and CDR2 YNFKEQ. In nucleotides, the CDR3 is TGTGCCAGCAGCCTAGGTCGGCAGGTAAACTACGAGCAGTACTTC. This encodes CASSLGRQVNYEQYF.